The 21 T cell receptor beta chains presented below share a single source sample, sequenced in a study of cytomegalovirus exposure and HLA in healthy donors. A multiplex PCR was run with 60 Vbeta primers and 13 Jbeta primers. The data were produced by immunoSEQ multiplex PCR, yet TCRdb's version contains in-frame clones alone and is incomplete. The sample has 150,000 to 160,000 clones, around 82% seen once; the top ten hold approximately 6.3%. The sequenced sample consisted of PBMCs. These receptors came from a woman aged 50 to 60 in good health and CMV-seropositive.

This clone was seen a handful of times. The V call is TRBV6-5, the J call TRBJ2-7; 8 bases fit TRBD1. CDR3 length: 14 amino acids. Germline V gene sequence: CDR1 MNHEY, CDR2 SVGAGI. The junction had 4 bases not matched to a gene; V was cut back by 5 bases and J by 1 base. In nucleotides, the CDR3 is TGTGCCAGCAGTCCCGGGACAGGTTCCTACGAGCAGTACTTC. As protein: CASSPGTGSYEQYF.

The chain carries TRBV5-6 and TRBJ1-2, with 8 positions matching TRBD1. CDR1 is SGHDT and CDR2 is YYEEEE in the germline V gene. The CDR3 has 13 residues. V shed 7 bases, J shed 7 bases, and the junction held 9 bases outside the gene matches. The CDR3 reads CASRGQAVGGYTF. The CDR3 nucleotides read TGTGCCAGCCGGGGACAGGCCGTAGGTGGCTACACCTTC.

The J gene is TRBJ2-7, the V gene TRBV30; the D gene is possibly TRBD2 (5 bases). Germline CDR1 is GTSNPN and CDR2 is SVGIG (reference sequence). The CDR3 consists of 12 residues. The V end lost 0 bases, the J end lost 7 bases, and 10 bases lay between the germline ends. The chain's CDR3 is CAWSVRGFEQYF. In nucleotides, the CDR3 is TGTGCCTGGAGTGTACGAGGGTTTGAGCAGTACTTC.

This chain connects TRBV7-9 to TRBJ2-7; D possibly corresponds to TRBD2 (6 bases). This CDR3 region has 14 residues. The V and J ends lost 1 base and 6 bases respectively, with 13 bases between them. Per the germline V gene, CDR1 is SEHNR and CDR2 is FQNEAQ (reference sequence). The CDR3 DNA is TGTGCCAGCAGCTTAGAGTGGGACTCGAGCGAGCAGTACTTC. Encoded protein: CASSLEWDSSEQYF.

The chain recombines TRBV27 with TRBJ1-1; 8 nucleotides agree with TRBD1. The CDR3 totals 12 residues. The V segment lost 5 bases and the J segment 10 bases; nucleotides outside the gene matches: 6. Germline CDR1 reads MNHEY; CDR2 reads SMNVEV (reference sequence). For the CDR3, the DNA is TGTGCCAGCAGTAGGACAGGGCACGTAGCTTTCTTT. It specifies CASSRTGHVAFF.

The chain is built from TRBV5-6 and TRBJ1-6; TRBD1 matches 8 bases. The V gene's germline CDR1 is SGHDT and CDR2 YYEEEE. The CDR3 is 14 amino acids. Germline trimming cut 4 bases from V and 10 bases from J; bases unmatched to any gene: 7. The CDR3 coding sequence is TGTGCCAGCAGCCTGGGGGACAGGAGGTCACCCCTCCACTTT. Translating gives CASSLGDRRSPLHF. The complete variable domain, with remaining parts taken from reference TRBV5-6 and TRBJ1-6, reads DAGVTQSPTHLIKTRGQQVTLRCSPKSGHDTVSWYQQALGQGPQFIFQYYEEEERQRGNFPDRFSGHQFPNYSSELNVNALLLGDSALYLCASSLGDRRSPLHFGNGTRLTVT.

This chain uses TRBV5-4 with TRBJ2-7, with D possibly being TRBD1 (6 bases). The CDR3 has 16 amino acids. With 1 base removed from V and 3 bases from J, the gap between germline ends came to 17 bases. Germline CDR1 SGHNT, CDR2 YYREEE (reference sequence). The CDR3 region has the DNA TGTGCCAGCAGCTTGTTAGGACGGACGGGACACTACGAGCAGTACTTC. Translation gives CASSLLGRTGHYEQYF.

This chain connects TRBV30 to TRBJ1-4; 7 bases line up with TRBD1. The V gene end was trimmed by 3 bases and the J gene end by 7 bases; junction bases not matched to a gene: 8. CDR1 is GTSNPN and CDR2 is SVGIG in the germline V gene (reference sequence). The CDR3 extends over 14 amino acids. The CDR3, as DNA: TGTGCCTGGAGAGATAGGGGGCGGACTGAAAAACTGTTTTTT. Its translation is CAWRDRGRTEKLFF.

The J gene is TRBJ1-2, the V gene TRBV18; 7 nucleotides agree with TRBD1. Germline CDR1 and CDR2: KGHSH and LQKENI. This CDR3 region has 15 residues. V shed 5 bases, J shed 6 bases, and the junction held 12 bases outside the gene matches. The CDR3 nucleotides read TGTGCCAGCTCAACTACGCGGTTGACAGGGAATGGCTACACCTTC. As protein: CASSTTRLTGNGYTF.

CDR3 in amino acids: CASSMGTGLWQPQHF. The CDR3, as DNA: TGTGCCAGTAGCATGGGAACAGGGCTATGGCAGCCCCAGCATTTT. J is TRBJ1-5 and V is TRBV19; the D gene is possibly TRBD1 (6 bases). Trimming pared 6 bases from V and 7 bases from J, leaving 19 bases between. CDR1 is LNHDA, CDR2 SQIVND, per germline (reference sequence). CDR3 size: 15 residues.

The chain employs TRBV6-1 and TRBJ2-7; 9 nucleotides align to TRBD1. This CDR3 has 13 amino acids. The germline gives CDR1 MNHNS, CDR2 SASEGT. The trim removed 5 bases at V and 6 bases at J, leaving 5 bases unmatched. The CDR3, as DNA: TGTGCCAGCAGTTCCTGGACAGGGGCCGAGCAGTACTTC. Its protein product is CASSSWTGAEQYF.

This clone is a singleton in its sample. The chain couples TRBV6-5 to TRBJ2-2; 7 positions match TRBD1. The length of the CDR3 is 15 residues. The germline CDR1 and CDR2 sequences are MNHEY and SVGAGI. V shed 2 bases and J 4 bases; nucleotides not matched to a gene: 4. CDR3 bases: TGTGCCAGCAGTTACAGGGGGCCTGGCACCGGGGAGCTGTTTTTT. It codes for CASSYRGPGTGELFF.

The chain's CDR3 is CASSETSGGARDTQYF. DNA for the CDR3: TGTGCCAGCAGTGAAACGAGCGGGGGGGCCAGGGATACGCAGTATTTT. The chain recombines TRBV6-1 with TRBJ2-3; 10 bases are a match to TRBD2. V lost 2 bases to trimming and J lost 6 bases; unmatched junction nucleotides: 8. The germline V gene has CDR1 MNHNS and CDR2 SASEGT. This CDR3 has 16 amino acids.

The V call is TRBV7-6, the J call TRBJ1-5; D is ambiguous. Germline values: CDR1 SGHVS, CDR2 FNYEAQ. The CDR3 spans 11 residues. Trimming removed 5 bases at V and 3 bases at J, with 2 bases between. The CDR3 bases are TGTGCCAGCAGCCACAATCAGCCCCAGCATTTT. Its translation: CASSHNQPQHF.

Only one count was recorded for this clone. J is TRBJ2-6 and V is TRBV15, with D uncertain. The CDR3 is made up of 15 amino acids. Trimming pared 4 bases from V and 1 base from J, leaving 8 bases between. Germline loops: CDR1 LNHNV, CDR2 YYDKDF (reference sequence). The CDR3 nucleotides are TGTGCCACCAGCATTCAGTTTTCTGGGGCCAACGTCCTGACTTTC. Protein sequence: CATSIQFSGANVLTF.

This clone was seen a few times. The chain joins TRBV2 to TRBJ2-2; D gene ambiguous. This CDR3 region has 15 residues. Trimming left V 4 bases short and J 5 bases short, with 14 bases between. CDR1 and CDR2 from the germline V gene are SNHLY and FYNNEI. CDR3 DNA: TGTGCCAGCAGTGTCGTGGTCCGCCGGACCGGGGAGCTGTTTTTT. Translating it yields CASSVVVRRTGELFF.

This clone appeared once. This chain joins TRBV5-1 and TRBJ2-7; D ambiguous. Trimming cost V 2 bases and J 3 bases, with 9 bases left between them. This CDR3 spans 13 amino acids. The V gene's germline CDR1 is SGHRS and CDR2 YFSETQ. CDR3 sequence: CASSLKSFYEQYF. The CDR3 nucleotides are TGCGCCAGCAGCTTAAAATCATTCTACGAGCAGTACTTC. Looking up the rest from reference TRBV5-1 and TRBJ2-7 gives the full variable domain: KAGVTQTPRYLIKTRGQQVTLSCSPISGHRSVSWYQQTPGQGLQFLFEYFSETQRNKGNFPGRFSGRQFSNSRSEMNVSTLELGDSALYLCASSLKSFYEQYFGPGTRLTVT.

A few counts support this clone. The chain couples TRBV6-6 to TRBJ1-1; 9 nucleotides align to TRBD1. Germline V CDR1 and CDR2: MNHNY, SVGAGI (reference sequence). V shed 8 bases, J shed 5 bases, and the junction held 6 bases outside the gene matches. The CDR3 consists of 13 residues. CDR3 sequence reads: CASVGQGWTEAFF. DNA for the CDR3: TGTGCCAGCGTGGGACAGGGTTGGACTGAAGCTTTCTTT.

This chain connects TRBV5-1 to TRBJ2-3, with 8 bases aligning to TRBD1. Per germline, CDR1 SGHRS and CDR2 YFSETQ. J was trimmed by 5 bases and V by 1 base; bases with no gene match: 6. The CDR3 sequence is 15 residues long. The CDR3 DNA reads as TGCGCCAGCAGCTTGCAACAGGGGGTACAAGATACGCAGTATTTT. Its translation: CASSLQQGVQDTQYF.

The chain's CDR3 is CASSLVRAEAEQFF. In nucleotides, the CDR3 is TGTGCCAGCAGCTTAGTTCGGGCGGAGGCTGAGCAGTTCTTC. The genes are TRBV7-2 and TRBJ2-1; D possibly corresponds to TRBD2 (5 bases). The CDR3 extends over 14 amino acids. Germline V lookup: CDR1 SGHTA, CDR2 FQGNSA. Between the trimmed V and J ends, which lost 1 base and 9 bases, there was a span of 13 bases. The full variable domain, completed using reference TRBV7-2 and TRBJ2-1, is GAGVSQSPSNKVTEKGKDVELRCDPISGHTALYWYRQSLGQGLEFLIYFQGNSAPDKSGLPSDRFSAERTGGSVSTLTIQRTQQEDSAVYLCASSLVRAEAEQFFGPGTRLTVL.

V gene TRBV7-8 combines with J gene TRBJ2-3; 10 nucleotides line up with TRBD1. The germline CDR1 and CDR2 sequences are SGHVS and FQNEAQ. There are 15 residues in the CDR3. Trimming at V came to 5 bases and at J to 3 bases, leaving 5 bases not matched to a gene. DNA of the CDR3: TGTGCCAGCAGCGTGCGGACAGGGGGGACAGATACGCAGTATTTT. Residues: CASSVRTGGTDTQYF. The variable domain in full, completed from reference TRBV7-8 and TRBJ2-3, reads GAGVSQSPRYKVAKRGQDVALRCDPISGHVSLFWYQQALGQGPEFLTYFQNEAQLDKSGLPSDRFFAERPEGSVSTLKIQRTQQEDSAVYLCASSVRTGGTDTQYFGPGTRLTVL.